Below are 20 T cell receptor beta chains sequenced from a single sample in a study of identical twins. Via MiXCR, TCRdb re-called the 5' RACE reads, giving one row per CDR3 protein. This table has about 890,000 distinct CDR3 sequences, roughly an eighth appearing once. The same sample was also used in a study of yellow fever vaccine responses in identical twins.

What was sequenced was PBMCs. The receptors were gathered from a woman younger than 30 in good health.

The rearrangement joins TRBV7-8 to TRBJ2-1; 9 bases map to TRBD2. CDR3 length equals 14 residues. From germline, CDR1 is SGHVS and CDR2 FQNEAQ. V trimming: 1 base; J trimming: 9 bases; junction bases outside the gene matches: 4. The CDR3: CASSLEGTSSEQFF. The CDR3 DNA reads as TGTGCCAGCAGCTTAGAAGGGACTAGCAGTGAGCAGTTCTTC.

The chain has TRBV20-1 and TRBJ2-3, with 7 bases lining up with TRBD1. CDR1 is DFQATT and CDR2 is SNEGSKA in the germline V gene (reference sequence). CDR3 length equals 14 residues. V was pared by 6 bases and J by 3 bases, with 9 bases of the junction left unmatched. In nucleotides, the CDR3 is TGCAGTGCCAACCACAGGGGCACGACAGATACGCAGTATTTT. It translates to CSANHRGTTDTQYF.

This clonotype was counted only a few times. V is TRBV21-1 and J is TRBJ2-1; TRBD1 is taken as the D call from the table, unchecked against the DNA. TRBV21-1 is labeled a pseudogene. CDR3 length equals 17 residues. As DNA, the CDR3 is TGTGCCAGCAGCAAAGTCAACCGGGACAGGGGATACAATGAGCAGTTCTTC. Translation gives CASSKVNRDRGYNEQFF.

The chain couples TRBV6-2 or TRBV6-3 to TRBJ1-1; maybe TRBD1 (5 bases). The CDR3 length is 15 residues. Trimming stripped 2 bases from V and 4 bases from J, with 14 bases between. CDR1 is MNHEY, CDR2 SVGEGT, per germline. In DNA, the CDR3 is TGTGCCAGCAGTTACACCCCGGCAGGGAGCACTGAAGCTTTCTTT. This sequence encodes CASSYTPAGSTEAFF.

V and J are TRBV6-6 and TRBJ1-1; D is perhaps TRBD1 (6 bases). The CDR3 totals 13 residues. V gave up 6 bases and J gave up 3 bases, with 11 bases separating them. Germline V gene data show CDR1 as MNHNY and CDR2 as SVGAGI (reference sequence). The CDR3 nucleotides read TGTGCCAGCAGACGTCAGGGGTACACTGAAGCTTTCTTT. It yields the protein CASRRQGYTEAFF.

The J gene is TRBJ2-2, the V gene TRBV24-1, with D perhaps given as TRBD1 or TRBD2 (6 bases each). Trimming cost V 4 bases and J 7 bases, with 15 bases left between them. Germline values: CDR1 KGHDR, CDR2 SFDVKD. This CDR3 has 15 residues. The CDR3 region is CATSDAGHPGGELFF. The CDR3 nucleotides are TGTGCCACCAGTGACGCGGGACACCCCGGCGGGGAGCTGTTTTTT.

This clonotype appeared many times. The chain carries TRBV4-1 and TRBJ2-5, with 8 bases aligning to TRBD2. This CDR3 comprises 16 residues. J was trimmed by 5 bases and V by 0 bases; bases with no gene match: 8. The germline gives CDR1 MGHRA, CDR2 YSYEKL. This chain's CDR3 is CASSQDQGLAGETQYF. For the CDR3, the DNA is TGCGCCAGCAGCCAAGATCAAGGACTAGCAGGGGAGACCCAGTACTTC.

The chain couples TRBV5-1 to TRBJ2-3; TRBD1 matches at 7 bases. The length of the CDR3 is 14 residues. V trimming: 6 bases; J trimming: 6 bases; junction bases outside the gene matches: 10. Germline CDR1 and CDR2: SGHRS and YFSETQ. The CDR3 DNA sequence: TGCGCCAGCAACAAAGGACAGGCCACGGATACGCAGTATTTT. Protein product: CASNKGQATDTQYF. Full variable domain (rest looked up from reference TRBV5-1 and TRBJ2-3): KAGVTQTPRYLIKTRGQQVTLSCSPISGHRSVSWYQQTPGQGLQFLFEYFSETQRNKGNFPGRFSGRQFSNSRSEMNVSTLELGDSALYLCASNKGQATDTQYFGPGTRLTVL.

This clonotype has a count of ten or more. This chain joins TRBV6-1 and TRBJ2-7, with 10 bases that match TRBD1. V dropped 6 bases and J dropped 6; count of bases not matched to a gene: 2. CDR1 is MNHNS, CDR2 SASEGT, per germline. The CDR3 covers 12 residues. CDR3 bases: TGTGCCAGCAGGTGGGACAGGGGCGAGCAGTACGTC. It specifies CASRWDRGEQYV.

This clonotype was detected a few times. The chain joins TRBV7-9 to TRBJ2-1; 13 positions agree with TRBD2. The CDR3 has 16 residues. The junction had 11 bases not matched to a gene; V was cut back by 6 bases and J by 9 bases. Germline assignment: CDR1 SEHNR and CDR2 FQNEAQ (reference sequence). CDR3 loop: CASRLRPGLAGSEQFF. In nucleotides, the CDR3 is TGTGCCAGCAGACTTCGCCCGGGACTAGCGGGATCTGAGCAGTTCTTC.

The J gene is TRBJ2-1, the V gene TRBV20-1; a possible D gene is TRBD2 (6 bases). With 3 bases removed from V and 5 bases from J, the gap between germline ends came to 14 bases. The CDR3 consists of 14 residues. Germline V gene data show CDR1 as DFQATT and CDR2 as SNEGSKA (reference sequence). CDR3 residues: CSASPGSLNNEQFF. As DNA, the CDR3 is TGCAGTGCTAGCCCCGGGAGTCTCAACAATGAGCAGTTCTTC.

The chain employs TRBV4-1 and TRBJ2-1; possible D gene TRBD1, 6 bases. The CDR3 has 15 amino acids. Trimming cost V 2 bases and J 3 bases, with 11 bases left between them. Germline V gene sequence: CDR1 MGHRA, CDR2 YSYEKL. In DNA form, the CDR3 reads TGCGCCAGCAGCCAATCCCCACAGGGCTACAATGAGCAGTTCTTC. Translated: CASSQSPQGYNEQFF.

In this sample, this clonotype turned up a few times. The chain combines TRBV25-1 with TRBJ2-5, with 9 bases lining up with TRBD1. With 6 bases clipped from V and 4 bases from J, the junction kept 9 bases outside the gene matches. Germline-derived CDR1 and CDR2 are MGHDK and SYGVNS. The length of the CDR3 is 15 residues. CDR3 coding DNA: TGTGCCAGCAGCTACAGCGGGACAGGGTCAGAGACCCAGTACTTC. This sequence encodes CASSYSGTGSETQYF.

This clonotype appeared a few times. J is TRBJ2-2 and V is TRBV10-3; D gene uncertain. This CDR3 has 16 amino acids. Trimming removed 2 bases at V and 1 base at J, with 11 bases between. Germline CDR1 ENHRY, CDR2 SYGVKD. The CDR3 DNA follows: TGTGCCATCAGTGAGAAGGTAGCCATGAACACCGGGGAGCTGTTTTTT. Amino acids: CAISEKVAMNTGELFF.

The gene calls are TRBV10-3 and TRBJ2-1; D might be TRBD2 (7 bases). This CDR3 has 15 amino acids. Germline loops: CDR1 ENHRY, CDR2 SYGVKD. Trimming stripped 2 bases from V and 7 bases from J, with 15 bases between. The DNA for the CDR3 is TGTGCCATCAGTGAGGATGGGGGGGGCATTAATGAGCAGTTCTTC. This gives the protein CAISEDGGGINEQFF.

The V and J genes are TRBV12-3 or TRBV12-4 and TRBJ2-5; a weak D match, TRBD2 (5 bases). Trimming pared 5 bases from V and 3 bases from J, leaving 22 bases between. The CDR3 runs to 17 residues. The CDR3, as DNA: TGTGCCAGCAGTAGGAGACCGGGGTCTTCGTCTGAAGAGACCCAGTACTTC. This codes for CASSRRPGSSSEETQYF.

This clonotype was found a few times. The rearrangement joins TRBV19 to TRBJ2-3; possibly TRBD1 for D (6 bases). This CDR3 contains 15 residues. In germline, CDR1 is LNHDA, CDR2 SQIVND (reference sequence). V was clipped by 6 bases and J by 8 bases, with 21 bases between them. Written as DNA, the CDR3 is TGTGCCAGTAGCCGGGACAACCTACCGGCGGGTACGCAGTATTTT. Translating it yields CASSRDNLPAGTQYF.

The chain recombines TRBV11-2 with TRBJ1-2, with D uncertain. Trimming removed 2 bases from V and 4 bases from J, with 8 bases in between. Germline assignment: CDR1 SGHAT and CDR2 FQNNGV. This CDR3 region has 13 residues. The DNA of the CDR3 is TGTGCCAGCAGCTTATTAATTGGCTATGGCTACACCTTC. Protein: CASSLLIGYGYTF. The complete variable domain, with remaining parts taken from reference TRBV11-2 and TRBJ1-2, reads EAGVAQSPRYKIIEKRQSVAFWCNPISGHATLYWYQQILGQGPKLLIQFQNNGVVDDSQLPKDRFSAERLKGVDSTLKIQPAKLEDSAVYLCASSLLIGYGYTFGSGTRLTVV.

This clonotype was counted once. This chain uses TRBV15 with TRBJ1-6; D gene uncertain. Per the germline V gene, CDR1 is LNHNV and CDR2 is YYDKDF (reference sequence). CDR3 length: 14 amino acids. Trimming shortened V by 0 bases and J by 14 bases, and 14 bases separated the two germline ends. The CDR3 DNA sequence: TGTGCCACCAGCAGAGATAGCGCAGAAAAGGCCCTCCACTTT. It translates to CATSRDSAEKALHF.

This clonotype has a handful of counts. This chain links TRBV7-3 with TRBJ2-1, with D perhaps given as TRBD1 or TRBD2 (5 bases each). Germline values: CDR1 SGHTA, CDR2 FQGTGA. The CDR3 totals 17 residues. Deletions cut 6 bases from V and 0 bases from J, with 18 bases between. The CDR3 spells CASRDPGTSYSYNEQFF. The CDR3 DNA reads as TGTGCCAGCAGGGACCCCGGGACCTCTTACTCCTACAATGAGCAGTTCTTC.